This entry lists 20 T cell receptor beta chains sequenced from one sample in a study of T cells in Graves' hyperthyroidism and ophthalmopathy. TCR beta CDR3 region amplification was performed from RNA transcripts. First-round RT-PCR of the TCR CDR3 relied on the HTBI primer set. TCRdb reprocessed the multiplex PCR reads with MiXCR, giving one entry per CDR3 protein. The sample has under 550,000 distinct CDR3 sequences, roughly 13% seen once; the top ten hold 5% to 6%. Material for sequencing was blood. The receptors were sampled from a woman between 18 and 30 years old with Graves' hyperthyroidism.

This clonotype was recorded many times. The CDR3 sequence: CASSSRGGPLSTDTQYF. The CDR3 bases are TGTGCCAGCAGTAGTAGGGGAGGACCCCTTAGCACAGATACGCAGTATTTT. The chain recombines TRBV2 with TRBJ2-3; tentatively, D is TRBD2 (6 bases). Looked up from germline, CDR1 is SNHLY and CDR2 is FYNNEI. CDR3 size: 17 residues. The V and J ends lost 5 bases and 0 bases respectively, with 18 bases between them.

This clonotype came up many times. The rearrangement uses TRBV7-3 and TRBJ2-5; TRBD2 aligns across 8 bases. CDR1 is SGHTA, CDR2 FQGTGA, per germline. This CDR3 comprises 15 residues. V lost 3 bases to trimming and J lost 5 bases; unmatched junction nucleotides: 8. The CDR3 sequence is CASSFQSGSGETQYF. For the CDR3, the DNA is TGTGCCAGCAGCTTTCAGAGCGGGAGCGGGGAGACCCAGTACTTC.

The chain combines TRBV11-3 with TRBJ2-2, with D uncertain. The ends were cut back, 3 bases at V and 8 bases at J, with 16 bases in the middle. The germline V gene has CDR1 SGHNT and CDR2 YENEEA. This CDR3 comprises 15 residues. For the CDR3, the DNA is TGTGCCAGCAGCTTCAAGGGTTTGGGAACTGGGGAGCTGTTTTTT. It yields the protein CASSFKGLGTGELFF.

This clonotype was detected ten times or more. The chain has TRBV12-3 or TRBV12-4 and TRBJ1-1; perhaps TRBD1 as D (6 bases). V was shortened by 5 bases and J by 4 bases, with 14 bases between the two germline ends. The CDR3 is made up of 14 amino acids. For the CDR3, the DNA is TGTGCCAGCAGTCGAACAGGGTTAGGCACTGAAGCTTTCTTT. As protein: CASSRTGLGTEAFF.

This clonotype was detected many times. The chain couples TRBV20-1 to TRBJ1-6, with a tentative D call TRBD1 (5 bases). The length of the CDR3 is 12 residues. Trimming removed 5 bases at V and 6 bases at J, with 8 bases between. Per germline, CDR1 DFQATT and CDR2 SNEGSKA (reference sequence). CDR3 sequence reads: CSAGTVNSPLHF. The CDR3 DNA is TGCAGTGCTGGGACGGTTAATTCACCCCTCCACTTT.

This clonotype was found many times. The chain is built from TRBV20-1 and TRBJ1-1; D uncertain. The germline V gene has CDR1 DFQATT and CDR2 SNEGSKA (reference sequence). The ends were cut back, 3 bases at V and 5 bases at J, with 10 bases in the middle. CDR3 length equals 12 residues. CDR3 in amino acids: CSARGMGTEAFF. Here the CDR3 DNA reads TGCAGTGCTAGGGGAATGGGGACTGAAGCTTTCTTT.

This clonotype was seen ten or more times. This chain uses TRBV18 with TRBJ2-3; the D gene is possibly TRBD2 (6 bases). Germline CDR1 and CDR2: KGHSH and LQKENI. The CDR3 consists of 15 residues. V lost 2 bases to trimming and J lost 0 bases, with 9 bases between them. The CDR3 loop is CASSPSGRSTDTQYF. The CDR3, as DNA: TGTGCCAGCTCACCAAGCGGGCGGAGCACAGATACGCAGTATTTT.

This clonotype was counted at least ten times. V usage is TRBV28 and J usage is TRBJ1-2; 8 nucleotides align to TRBD1. CDR1 MDHEN and CDR2 SYDVKM come from the germline V gene. The CDR3 runs to 13 residues. The ends lost 6 bases at V and 7 bases at J; junction bases unmatched: 7. Here the CDR3 reads CASRNSGTGGYTF. The CDR3 coding sequence is TGTGCCAGCAGGAACTCCGGGACAGGTGGCTACACCTTC.

On this clonotype: This may arise from a read error, as a much more abundant clone is one base away. The chain links TRBV20-1 to TRBJ2-3; D gene ambiguous. Per the germline V gene, CDR1 is DFQATT and CDR2 is SNEGSKA (reference sequence). The CDR3 runs 14 residues. Deletions cut 0 bases from V and 0 bases from J, with 7 bases between. CDR3 amino acids: CSARDLTSTDTQYF. In nucleotides, the CDR3 is TGCAGTGCTAGAGATTTAACTAGCACAGATACGCAGTATTTT.

This clonotype has ten or more counts. The V call is TRBV7-2, the J call TRBJ1-4; D gene ambiguous. V lost 3 bases and J lost 7, with 12 bases in between. This CDR3 is 14 amino acids long. CDR1 and CDR2 (germline): SGHTA, FQGNSA. CDR3 in DNA: TGTGCCAGCAGCTTCGGGGTCTACAGTGAAAAACTGTTTTTT. It translates to CASSFGVYSEKLFF.

The V gene is TRBV5-6, the J gene TRBJ1-6; D unresolved. Trimming left V 0 bases short and J 5 bases short, with 9 bases between. The germline V gene has CDR1 SGHDT and CDR2 YYEEEE. CDR3 length: 15 residues. In DNA, the CDR3 is TGTGCCAGCAGCTTGGAACCGGGGAATAATTCACCCCTCCACTTT. Translated, it gives CASSLEPGNNSPLHF.

This clonotype was observed at least ten times. The chain employs TRBV20-1 and TRBJ1-6; a weak D match, TRBD1 (6 bases). V was clipped by 1 base and J by 3 bases, with 10 bases between them. CDR3 length: 15 residues. The germline gives CDR1 DFQATT, CDR2 SNEGSKA (reference sequence). The CDR3 loop reads CSARGGQLYNSPLHF. CDR3 nucleotide sequence: TGCAGTGCTAGAGGCGGACAGCTCTATAATTCACCCCTCCACTTT.

This sequence joins TRBV30 and TRBJ2-1; TRBD1 matches at 7 bases. The V segment lost 5 bases and the J segment 6 bases; nucleotides outside the gene matches: 1. Germline V lookup: CDR1 GTSNPN, CDR2 SVGIG (reference sequence). The CDR3 contains 11 residues. The CDR3: CAWGTVNEQFF. The CDR3 DNA sequence: TGTGCCTGGGGGACAGTCAATGAGCAGTTCTTC.

This clonotype has a count of ten or more. The chain couples TRBV3-1 to TRBJ2-1; D gene uncertain. The CDR3 is 14 amino acids. The V gene lost 2 bases and the J gene lost 14 bases, with 19 bases spanning the gap. Germline V lookup: CDR1 LGHDT, CDR2 YNNKEL (reference sequence). Here the CDR3 reads CASSQFDSPGGEFF. The CDR3 DNA reads TGTGCCAGCAGCCAATTTGATTCCCCTGGCGGAGAGTTCTTC.

The table lists this clonotype with many counts. This rearrangement joins TRBV24-1 to TRBJ2-1; TRBD2 matches 7 bases. CDR3 size: 15 residues. The junction had 7 bases not matched to a gene; V was cut back by 3 bases and J by 6 bases. CDR1 and CDR2 from the germline V gene are KGHDR and SFDVKD. The CDR3 protein is CATSDRGDSFNEQFF. The CDR3 bases are TGTGCCACCAGTGATCGGGGGGATTCATTCAATGAGCAGTTCTTC.

This clonotype was observed at least ten times. The J gene is TRBJ2-7, the V gene TRBV6-1, with 13 positions matching TRBD2. This CDR3 region has 17 residues. Germline V gene data show CDR1 as MNHNS and CDR2 as SASEGT. Trimming at V came to 4 bases and at J to 0 bases, leaving 6 bases not matched to a gene. This CDR3 reads CASSAGLAGSSSYEQYF. The DNA for the CDR3 is TGTGCCAGCAGTGCGGGACTAGCGGGATCGAGCTCCTACGAGCAGTACTTC.

The chain uses TRBV28 and TRBJ2-1; 7 positions match TRBD1. Germline V gene lookup returns CDR1 MDHEN and CDR2 SYDVKM. The trim removed 4 bases at V and 10 bases at J, leaving 10 bases unmatched. The CDR3 runs to 14 residues. CDR3 bases: TGTGCCAGCAGTTACCGGGACAGACAATACGAGCAGTTCTTC. Translation: CASSYRDRQYEQFF.

This clonotype came up many times. The chain employs TRBV28 and TRBJ2-5, with D unclear. The CDR3 is made up of 15 amino acids. The germline V gene encodes CDR1 MDHEN and CDR2 SYDVKM. V gave up 3 bases and J gave up 5 bases, with 16 bases separating them. CDR3 protein: CASSLLRPYTETQYF. The CDR3 DNA reads TGTGCCAGCAGTTTGCTAAGGCCGTATACTGAGACCCAGTACTTC.

This clonotype was counted ten times or more. The V and J genes are TRBV20-1 and TRBJ2-5; 7 bases align to TRBD1. The CDR3 is 12 residues long. Trimming at V came to 4 bases and at J to 2 bases, leaving 1 base not matched to a gene. From germline, CDR1 is DFQATT and CDR2 SNEGSKA (reference sequence). The CDR3 is CSAKGQQETQYF. The CDR3 DNA reads TGCAGTGCTAAGGGACAGCAAGAGACCCAGTACTTC.

This clonotype was counted a single time. This sequence joins TRBV30 and TRBJ1-1, with 7 positions matching TRBD1. The V segment lost 4 bases and the J segment 1 base; nucleotides outside the gene matches: 6. This CDR3 region has 14 residues. Germline-derived CDR1 and CDR2 are GTSNPN and SVGIG (reference sequence). CDR3 sequence: CAWMTDRRNTEAFF. The CDR3 DNA reads as TGTGCCTGGATGACGGACAGGCGGAACACTGAAGCTTTCTTT.